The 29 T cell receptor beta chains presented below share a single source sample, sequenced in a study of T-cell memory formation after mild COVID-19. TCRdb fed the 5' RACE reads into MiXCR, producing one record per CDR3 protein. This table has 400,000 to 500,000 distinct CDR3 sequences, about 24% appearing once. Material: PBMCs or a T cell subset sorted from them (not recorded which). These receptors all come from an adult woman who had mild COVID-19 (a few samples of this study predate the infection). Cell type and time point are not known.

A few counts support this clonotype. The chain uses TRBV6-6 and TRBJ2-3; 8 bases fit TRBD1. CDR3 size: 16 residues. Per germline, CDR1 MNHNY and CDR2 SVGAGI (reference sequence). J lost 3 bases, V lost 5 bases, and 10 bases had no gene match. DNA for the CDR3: TGTGCCAGCAGTCGCTCATCGACAGGGGAAACAGATACGCAGTATTTT. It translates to CASSRSSTGETDTQYF.

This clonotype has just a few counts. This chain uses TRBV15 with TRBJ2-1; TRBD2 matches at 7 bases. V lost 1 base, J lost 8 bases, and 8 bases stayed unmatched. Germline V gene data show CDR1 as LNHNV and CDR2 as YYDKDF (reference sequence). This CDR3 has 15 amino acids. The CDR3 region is CATSRGAGVGDEQFF. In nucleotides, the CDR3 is TGTGCCACCAGCAGAGGGGCGGGAGTCGGGGATGAGCAGTTCTTC.

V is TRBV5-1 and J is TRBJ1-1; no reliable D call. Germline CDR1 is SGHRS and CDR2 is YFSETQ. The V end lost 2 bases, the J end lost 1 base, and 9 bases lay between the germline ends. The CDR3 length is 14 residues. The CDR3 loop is CASSFGSGNTEAFF. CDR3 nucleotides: TGCGCCAGCAGCTTCGGGTCCGGGAACACTGAAGCTTTCTTT.

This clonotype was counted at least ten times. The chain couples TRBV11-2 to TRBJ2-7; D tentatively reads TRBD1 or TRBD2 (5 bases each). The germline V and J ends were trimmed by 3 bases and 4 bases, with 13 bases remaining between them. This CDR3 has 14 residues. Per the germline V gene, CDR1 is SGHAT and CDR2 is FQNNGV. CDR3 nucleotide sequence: TGTGCCAGCAGCTTGGAGCCGGGGCTTTACGAGCAGTACTTC. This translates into CASSLEPGLYEQYF. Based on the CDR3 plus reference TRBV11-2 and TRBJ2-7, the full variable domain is EAGVAQSPRYKIIEKRQSVAFWCNPISGHATLYWYQQILGQGPKLLIQFQNNGVVDDSQLPKDRFSAERLKGVDSTLKIQPAKLEDSAVYLCASSLEPGLYEQYFGPGTRLTVT.

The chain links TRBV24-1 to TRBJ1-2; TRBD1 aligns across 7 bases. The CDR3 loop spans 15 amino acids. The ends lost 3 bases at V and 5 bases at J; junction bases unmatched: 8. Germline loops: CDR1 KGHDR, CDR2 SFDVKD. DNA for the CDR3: TGTGCCACCAGTGATCCAACCGGGACAGAGTATGGCTACACCTTC. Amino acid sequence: CATSDPTGTEYGYTF.

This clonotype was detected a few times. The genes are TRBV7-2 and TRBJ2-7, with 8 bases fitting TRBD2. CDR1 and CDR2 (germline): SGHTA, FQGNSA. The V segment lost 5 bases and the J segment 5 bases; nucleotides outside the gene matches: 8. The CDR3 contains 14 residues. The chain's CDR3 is CASSPYKAGDEQYF. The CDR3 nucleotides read TGTGCCAGCAGCCCCTATAAAGCGGGAGACGAGCAGTACTTC.

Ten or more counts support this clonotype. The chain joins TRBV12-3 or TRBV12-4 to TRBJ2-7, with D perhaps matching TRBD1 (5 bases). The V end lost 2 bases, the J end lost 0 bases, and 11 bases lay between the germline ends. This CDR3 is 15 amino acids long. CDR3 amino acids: CASSLQGSSSYEQYF. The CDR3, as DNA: TGTGCCAGCAGTTTACAGGGTTCGAGCTCCTACGAGCAGTACTTC.

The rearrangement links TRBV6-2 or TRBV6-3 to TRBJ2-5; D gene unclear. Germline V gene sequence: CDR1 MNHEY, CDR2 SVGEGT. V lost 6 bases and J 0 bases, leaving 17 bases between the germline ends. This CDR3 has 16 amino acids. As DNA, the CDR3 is TGTGCCAGCAGACCCCTACCCGAGCAGTACCAAGAGACCCAGTACTTC. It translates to CASRPLPEQYQETQYF.

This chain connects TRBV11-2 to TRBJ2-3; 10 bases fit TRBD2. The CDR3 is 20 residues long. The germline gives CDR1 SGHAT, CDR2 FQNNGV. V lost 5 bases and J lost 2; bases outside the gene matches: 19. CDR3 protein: CASSLRLVAGGYLATDTQYF. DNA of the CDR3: TGTGCCAGCAGCCTAAGACTGGTAGCGGGAGGTTACTTAGCCACAGATACGCAGTATTTT.

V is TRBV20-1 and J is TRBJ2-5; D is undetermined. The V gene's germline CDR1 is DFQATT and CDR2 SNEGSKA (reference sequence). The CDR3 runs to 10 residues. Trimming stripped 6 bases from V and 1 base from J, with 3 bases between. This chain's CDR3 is CSARQETQYF. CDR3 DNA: TGCAGTGCCCGCCAAGAGACCCAGTACTTC.

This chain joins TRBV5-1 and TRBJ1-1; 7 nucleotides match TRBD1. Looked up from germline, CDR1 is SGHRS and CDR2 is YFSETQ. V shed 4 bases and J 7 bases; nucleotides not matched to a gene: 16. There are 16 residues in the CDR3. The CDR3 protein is CASSPRGDRAPHEAFF. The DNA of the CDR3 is TGCGCCAGCAGCCCACGGGGCGACAGGGCTCCACATGAAGCTTTCTTT.

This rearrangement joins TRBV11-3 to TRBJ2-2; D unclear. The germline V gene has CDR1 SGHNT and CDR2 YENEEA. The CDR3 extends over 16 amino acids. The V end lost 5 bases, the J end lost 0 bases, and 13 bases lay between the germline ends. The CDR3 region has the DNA TGTGCCAGCAGCCCAGCCGGAGACCCGAACACCGGGGAGCTGTTTTTT. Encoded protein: CASSPAGDPNTGELFF.

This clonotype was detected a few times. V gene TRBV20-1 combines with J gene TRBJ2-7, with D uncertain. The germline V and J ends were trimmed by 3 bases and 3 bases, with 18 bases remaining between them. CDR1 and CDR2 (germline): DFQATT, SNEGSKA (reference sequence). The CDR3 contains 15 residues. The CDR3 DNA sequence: TGCAGTGCTAGGAACAATCGAGGTCCCCTCTACGAGCAGTACTTC. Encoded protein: CSARNNRGPLYEQYF.

The DNA for the CDR3 is TGTGCCAGCAGCTTAGGAGGGCTGTGCGAGCAGTTCTTC. Translating it yields CASSLGGLCEQFF. The V gene is TRBV7-2, the J gene TRBJ2-1; a weak D match, TRBD2 (5 bases). The length of the CDR3 is 13 residues. Germline V gene data show CDR1 as SGHTA and CDR2 as FQGNSA. Trimming took off 1 base at V and 10 bases at J, with 11 bases between the two ends.

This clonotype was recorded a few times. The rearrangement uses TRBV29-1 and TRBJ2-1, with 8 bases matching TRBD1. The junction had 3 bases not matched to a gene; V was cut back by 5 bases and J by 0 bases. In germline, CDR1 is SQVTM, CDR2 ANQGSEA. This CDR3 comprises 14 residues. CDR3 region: CSVQGASSYNEQFF. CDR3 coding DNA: TGCAGCGTTCAGGGGGCAAGCTCCTACAATGAGCAGTTCTTC.

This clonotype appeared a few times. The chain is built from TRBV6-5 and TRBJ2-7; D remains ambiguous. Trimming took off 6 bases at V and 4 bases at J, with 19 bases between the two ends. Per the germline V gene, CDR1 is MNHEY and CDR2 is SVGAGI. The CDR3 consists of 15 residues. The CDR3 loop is CASRSLEAGWYEQYF. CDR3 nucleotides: TGTGCCAGCAGATCTCTTGAGGCAGGCTGGTACGAGCAGTACTTC.

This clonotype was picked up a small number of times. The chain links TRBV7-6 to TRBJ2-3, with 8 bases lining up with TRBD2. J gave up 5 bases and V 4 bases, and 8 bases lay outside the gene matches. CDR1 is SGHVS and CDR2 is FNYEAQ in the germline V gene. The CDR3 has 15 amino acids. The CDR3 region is CASSSPERELDTQYF. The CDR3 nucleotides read TGTGCCAGCAGCTCCCCGGAGCGGGAGTTAGATACGCAGTATTTT.

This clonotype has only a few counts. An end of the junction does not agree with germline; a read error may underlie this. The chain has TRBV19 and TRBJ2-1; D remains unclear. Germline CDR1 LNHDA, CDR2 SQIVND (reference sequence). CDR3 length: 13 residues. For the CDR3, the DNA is TGTGCCAGTAGTCTAGAGACATACAATGAGCAGTTCTTC. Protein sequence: CASSLETYNEQFF.

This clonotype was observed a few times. Here the CDR3 reads CASSLSGREGYTF. The CDR3 bases are TGTGCCAGCAGCTTAAGTGGACGCGAAGGCTACACCTTC. The chain couples TRBV7-2 to TRBJ1-2; D gene unclear. The germline V gene encodes CDR1 SGHTA and CDR2 FQGNSA. V was clipped by 2 bases and J by 8 bases, with 12 bases between them. This CDR3 is built from 13 residues.

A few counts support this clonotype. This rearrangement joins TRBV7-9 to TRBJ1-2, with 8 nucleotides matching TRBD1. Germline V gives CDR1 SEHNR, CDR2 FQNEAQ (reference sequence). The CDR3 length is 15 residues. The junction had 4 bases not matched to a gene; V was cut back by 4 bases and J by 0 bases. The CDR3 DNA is TGTGCCAGCAGCTACCCACAGGGGGCTAACTATGGCTACACCTTC. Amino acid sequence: CASSYPQGANYGYTF.

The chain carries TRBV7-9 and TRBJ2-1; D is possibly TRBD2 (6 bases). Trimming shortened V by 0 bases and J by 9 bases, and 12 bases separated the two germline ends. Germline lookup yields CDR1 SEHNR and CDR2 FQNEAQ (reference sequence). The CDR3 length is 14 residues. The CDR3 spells CASSLAGRNGEQFF. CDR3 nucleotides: TGTGCCAGCAGCTTAGCCGGGAGAAACGGTGAGCAGTTCTTC.

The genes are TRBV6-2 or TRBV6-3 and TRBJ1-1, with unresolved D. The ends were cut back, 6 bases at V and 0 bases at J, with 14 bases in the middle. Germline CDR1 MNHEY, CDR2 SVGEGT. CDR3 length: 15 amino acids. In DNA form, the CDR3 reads TGTGCCAGCAGGGGTTGGATACTATTGAACACTGAAGCTTTCTTT. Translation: CASRGWILLNTEAFF.

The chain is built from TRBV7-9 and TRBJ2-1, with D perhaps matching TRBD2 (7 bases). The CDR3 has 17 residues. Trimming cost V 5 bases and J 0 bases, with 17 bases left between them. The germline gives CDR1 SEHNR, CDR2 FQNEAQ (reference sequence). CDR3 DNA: TGTGCCAGCAGCCATGACGGGGCGGGGGCCTCCTACAATGAGCAGTTCTTC. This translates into CASSHDGAGASYNEQFF.

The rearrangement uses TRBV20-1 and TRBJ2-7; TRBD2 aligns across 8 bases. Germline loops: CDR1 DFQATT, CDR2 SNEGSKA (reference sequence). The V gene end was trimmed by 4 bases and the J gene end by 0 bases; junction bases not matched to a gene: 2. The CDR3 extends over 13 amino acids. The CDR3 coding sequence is TGCAGTGCTATAGCGGGGCTCTCCTACGAGCAGTACTTC. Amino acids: CSAIAGLSYEQYF.

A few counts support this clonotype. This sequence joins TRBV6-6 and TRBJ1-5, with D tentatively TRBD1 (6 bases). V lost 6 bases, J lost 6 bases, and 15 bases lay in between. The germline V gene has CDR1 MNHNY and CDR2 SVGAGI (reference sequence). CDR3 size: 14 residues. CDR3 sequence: CASRRGEGVQPQHF. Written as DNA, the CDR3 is TGTGCCAGCAGGAGGGGCGAGGGGGTTCAGCCCCAGCATTTT.

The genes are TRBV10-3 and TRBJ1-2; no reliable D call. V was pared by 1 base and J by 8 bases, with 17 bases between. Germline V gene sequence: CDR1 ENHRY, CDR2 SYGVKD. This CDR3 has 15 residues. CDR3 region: CAISELKRQSKGYTF. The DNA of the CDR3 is TGTGCCATCAGTGAGTTAAAACGACAATCCAAAGGCTACACCTTC.

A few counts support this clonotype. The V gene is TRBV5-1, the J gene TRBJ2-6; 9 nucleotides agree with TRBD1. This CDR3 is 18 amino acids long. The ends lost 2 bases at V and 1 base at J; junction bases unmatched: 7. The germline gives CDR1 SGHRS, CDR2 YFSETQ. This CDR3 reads CASSFRGTGSSGANVLTF. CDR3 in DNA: TGCGCCAGCAGCTTTCGCGGGACAGGGTCGTCTGGGGCCAACGTCCTGACTTTC.

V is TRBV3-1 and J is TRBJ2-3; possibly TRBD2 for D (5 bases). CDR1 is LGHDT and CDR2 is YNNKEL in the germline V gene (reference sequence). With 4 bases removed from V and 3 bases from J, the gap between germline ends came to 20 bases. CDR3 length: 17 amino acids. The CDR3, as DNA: TGTGCCAGCAGCCCCCGAGGTTTTGGACTCCATACAGATACGCAGTATTTT. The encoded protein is CASSPRGFGLHTDTQYF.

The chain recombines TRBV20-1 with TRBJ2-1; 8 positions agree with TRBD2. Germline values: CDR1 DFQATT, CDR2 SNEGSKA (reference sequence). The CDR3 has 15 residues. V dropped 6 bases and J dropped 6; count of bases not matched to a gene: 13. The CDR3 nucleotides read TGCAGTGCCCTACGGGGCGGGGGGTTAGGCAATGAGCAGTTCTTC. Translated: CSALRGGGLGNEQFF.